The 8 T cell receptor beta chains below all came from one sample that was sequenced in a study of identifying expanded T cells in peripheral blood. Data came from immunoSEQ multiplex PCR; TCRdb stores just in-frame clones and leaves some out. The data show 70,000 to 95,000 clones, about 87% seen once. The specimen sequenced was blood. Receptors were obtained from a person between 18 and 75 years old in good health.

This clone was seen only once. The chain links TRBV9 to TRBJ2-7; no clear D. Germline CDR1 is SGDLS and CDR2 is YYNGEE. The CDR3 sequence is 14 residues long. V shed 1 base and J shed 3 bases, with 11 bases lying between them. CDR3 nucleotide sequence: TGTGCCAGCAGCGTATCCAGCGAGGACTACGAGCAGTACTTC. Its translation: CASSVSSEDYEQYF.

This clone was observed a single time. The rearrangement uses TRBV9 and TRBJ1-5; 12 bases are a match to TRBD1. Germline loops: CDR1 SGDLS, CDR2 YYNGEE. CDR3 length equals 15 residues. V trimming: 3 bases; J trimming: 6 bases; junction bases outside the gene matches: 4. The CDR3 loop is CASSAGTGGTQPQHF. The CDR3 nucleotides read TGTGCCAGCAGCGCAGGGACAGGGGGCACTCAGCCCCAGCATTTT.

Written as DNA, the CDR3 is TGTGCCAGCAGCTTGGTAGAAGCTTTCTTT. Translated: CASSLVEAFF. The V gene is TRBV11-2, the J gene TRBJ1-1; no clear D. V lost 3 bases, J lost 8 bases, and 4 bases lay in between. The CDR3 consists of 10 residues. Germline CDR1 reads SGHAT; CDR2 reads FQNNGV.

The V and J genes are TRBV30 and TRBJ2-7; D may match TRBD1 or TRBD2 (6 bases each). The CDR3 sequence is 19 residues long. CDR1 is GTSNPN and CDR2 is SVGIG in the germline V gene (reference sequence). Trimming cost V 0 bases and J 7 bases, with 31 bases left between them. The CDR3 DNA sequence: TGTGCCTGGAGTGTATGGGGGGCGGCAGGACTGGGACGGCGGGGTGAGCAGTACTTC. Amino acid sequence: CAWSVWGAAGLGRRGEQYF.

The CDR3 DNA reads TGTGCTAGTGGTTTGGTAATAGGGAGGCAGGACGGAATGGAGCAGTACTTC. This gives the protein CASGLVIGRQDGMEQYF. The genes are TRBV12-5 and TRBJ2-7, with D perhaps matching TRBD2 (6 bases). With 0 bases removed from V and 7 bases from J, the gap between germline ends came to 22 bases. CDR3 length: 17 residues. CDR1 LGHNT and CDR2 FRNRAP come from the germline V gene.

The gene calls are TRBV5-6 and TRBJ1-2; D ambiguous. Per the germline V gene, CDR1 is SGHDT and CDR2 is YYEEEE. Trimming removed 5 bases at V and 6 bases at J, with 11 bases between. The CDR3 is 12 amino acids. CDR3 sequence (DNA): TGTGCCAGCAGGACGGCCGGGGATGGCTACACCTTC. Translation: CASRTAGDGYTF.

In nucleotides, the CDR3 is TGTGCCAGCAGCGTAGGGACAGGGAGTGGCTACACCTTC. Encoded protein: CASSVGTGSGYTF. This chain joins TRBV9 and TRBJ1-2, with TRBD1 matching over 8 bases. Germline V gene data show CDR1 as SGDLS and CDR2 as YYNGEE. The CDR3 spans 13 residues. J lost 7 bases, V lost 0 bases, and 2 bases had no gene match.

The chain links TRBV5-6 to TRBJ1-4; D is undetermined. The CDR3 runs to 12 residues. The germline CDR1 and CDR2 sequences are SGHDT and YYEEEE. Trimming shortened V by 3 bases and J by 10 bases, and 10 bases separated the two germline ends. The CDR3 bases are TGTGCCAGCAGCTCGGGCAGCGCAAAACTGTTTTTT. Translated, it gives CASSSGSAKLFF.